What follows is one TCR beta chain and its context. Trimming pared 5 bases from V and 2 bases from J, leaving 28 bases between. This CDR3 has 19 amino acids. Germline V gives CDR1 SGHTA, CDR2 FQGNSA. Profiling relied on immunoSEQ multiplex PCR, and the TCRdb table lists in-frame clones only, not all of them. Here the sample spans 200,000 to 300,000 clones, about 90% being singletons. The data belong to a study of cytomegalovirus exposure and HLA in healthy donors. The rearrangement uses TRBV7-2 and TRBJ2-7; possibly TRBD2 for D (6 bases). This clonotype originated in a young woman in good health and CMV-seronegative. The sample taken for sequencing was PBMCs. The CDR3 region is CASSTTHGGSYKVPYEQYF. Here the CDR3 DNA reads TGTGCCAGCAGCACCACCCACGGGGGTAGCTACAAGGTCCCCTACGAGCAGTACTTC.